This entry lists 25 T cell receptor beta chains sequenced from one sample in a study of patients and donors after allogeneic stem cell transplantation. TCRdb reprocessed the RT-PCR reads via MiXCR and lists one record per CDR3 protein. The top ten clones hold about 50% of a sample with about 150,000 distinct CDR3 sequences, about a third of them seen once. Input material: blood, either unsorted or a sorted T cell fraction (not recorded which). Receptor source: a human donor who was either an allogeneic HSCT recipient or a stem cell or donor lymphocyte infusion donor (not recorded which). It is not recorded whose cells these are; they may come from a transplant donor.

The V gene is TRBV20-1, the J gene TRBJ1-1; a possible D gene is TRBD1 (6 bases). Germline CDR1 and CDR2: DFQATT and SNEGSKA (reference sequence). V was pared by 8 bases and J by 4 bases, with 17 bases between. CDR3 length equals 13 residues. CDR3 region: CSTGGPGATEAFF. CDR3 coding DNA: TGCAGTACGGGGGGGCCAGGGGCCACTGAAGCTTTCTTT.

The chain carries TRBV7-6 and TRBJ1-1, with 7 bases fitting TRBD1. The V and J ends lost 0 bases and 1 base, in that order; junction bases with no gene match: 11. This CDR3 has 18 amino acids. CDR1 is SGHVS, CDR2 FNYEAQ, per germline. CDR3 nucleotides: TGTGCCAGCAGCTTAGCTATGAGACAGGGAAGAAGGAACACTGAAGCTTTCTTT. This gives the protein CASSLAMRQGRRNTEAFF.

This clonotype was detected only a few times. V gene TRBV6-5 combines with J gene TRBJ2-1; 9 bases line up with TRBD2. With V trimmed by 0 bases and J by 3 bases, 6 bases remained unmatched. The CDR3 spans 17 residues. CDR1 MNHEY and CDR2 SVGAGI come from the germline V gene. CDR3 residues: CASSYSLAGYLYNEQFF. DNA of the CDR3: TGTGCCAGCAGTTACTCTCTAGCGGGGTATCTCTACAATGAGCAGTTCTTC.

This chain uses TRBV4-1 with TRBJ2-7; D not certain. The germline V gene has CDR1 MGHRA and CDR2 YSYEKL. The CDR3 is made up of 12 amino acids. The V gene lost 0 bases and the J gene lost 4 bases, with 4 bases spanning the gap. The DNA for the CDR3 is TGCGCCAGCAGCCAAGACATGTACGAGCAGTACTTC. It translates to CASSQDMYEQYF.

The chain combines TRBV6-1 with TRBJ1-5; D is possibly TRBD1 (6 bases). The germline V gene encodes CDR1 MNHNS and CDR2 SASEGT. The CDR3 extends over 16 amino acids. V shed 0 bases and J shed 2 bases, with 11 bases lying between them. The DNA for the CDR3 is TGTGCCAGCAGTGAAGCGGGACACGGAGGCAATCAGCCCCAGCATTTT. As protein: CASSEAGHGGNQPQHF.

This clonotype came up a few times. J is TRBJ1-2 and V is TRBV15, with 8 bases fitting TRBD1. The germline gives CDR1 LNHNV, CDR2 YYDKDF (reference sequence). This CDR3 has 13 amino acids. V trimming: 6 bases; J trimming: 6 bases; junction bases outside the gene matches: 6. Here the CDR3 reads CATSDRGGDGYTF. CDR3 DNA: TGTGCCACCAGTGACAGGGGAGGGGATGGCTACACCTTC. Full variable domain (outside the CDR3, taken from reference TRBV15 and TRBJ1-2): DAMVIQNPRYQVTQFGKPVTLSCSQTLNHNVMYWYQQKSSQAPKLLFHYYDKDFNNEADTPDNFQSRRPNTSFCFLDIRSPGLGDTAMYLCATSDRGGDGYTFGSGTRLTVV.

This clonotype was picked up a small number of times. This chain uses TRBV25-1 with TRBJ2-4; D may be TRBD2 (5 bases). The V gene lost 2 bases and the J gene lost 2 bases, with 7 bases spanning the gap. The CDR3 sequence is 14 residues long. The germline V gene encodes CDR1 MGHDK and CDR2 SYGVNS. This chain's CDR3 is CASSERGTKNIQYF. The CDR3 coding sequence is TGTGCCAGCAGTGAACGAGGGACCAAAAACATTCAGTACTTC. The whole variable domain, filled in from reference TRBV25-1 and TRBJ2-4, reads EADIYQTPRYLVIGTGKKITLECSQTMGHDKMYWYQQDPGMELHLIHYSYGVNSTEKGDLSSESTVSRIRTEHFPLTLESARPSHTSQYLCASSERGTKNIQYFGAGTRLSVL.

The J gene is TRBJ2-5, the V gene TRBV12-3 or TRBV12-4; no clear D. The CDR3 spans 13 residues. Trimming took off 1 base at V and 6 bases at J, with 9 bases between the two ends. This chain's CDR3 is CASSLEVRKTQYF. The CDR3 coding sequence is TGTGCCAGCAGTTTAGAGGTTAGGAAGACCCAGTACTTC.

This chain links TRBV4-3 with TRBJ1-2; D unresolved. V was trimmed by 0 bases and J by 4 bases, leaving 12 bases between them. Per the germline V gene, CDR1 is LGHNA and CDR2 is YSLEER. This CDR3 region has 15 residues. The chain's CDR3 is CASSQDAGISYGYTF. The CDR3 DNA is TGCGCCAGCAGCCAAGATGCTGGGATATCCTATGGCTACACCTTC.

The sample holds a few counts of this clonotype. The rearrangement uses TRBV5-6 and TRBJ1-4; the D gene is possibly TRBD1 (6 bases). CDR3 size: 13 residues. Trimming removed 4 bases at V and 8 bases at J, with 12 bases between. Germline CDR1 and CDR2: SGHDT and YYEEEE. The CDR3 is CASSPEGGEKLFF. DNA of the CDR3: TGTGCCAGCAGCCCCGAGGGGGGCGAAAAACTGTTTTTT.

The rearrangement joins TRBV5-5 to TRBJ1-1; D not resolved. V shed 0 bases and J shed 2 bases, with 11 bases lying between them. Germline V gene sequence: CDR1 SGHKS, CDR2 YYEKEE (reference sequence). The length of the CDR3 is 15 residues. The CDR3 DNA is TGTGCCAGCAGCTTGGGGGTAGGCGACAACACTGAAGCTTTCTTT. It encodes CASSLGVGDNTEAFF. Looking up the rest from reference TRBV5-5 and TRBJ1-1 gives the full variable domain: DAGVTQSPTHLIKTRGQQVTLRCSPISGHKSVSWYQQVLGQGPQFIFQYYEKEERGRGNFPDRFSARQFPNYSSELNVNALLLGDSALYLCASSLGVGDNTEAFFGQGTRLTVV.

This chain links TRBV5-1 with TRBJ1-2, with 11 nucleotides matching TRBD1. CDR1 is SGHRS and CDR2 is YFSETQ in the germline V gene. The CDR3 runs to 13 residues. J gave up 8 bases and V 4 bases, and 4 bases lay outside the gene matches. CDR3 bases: TGCGCCAGCAGCCCGGGACAGGGGGACGGCTACACCTTC. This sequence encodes CASSPGQGDGYTF. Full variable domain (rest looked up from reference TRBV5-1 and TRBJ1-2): KAGVTQTPRYLIKTRGQQVTLSCSPISGHRSVSWYQQTPGQGLQFLFEYFSETQRNKGNFPGRFSGRQFSNSRSEMNVSTLELGDSALYLCASSPGQGDGYTFGSGTRLTVV.

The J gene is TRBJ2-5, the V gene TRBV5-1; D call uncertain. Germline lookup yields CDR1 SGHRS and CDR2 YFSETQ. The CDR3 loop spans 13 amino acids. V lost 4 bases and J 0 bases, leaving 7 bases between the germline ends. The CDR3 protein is CASSMRYQETQYF. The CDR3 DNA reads TGCGCCAGCAGCATGAGGTACCAAGAGACCCAGTACTTC.

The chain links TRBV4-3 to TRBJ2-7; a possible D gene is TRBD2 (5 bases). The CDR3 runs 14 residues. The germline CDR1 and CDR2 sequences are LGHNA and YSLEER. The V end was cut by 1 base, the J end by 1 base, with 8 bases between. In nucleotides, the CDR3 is TGCGCCAGCAGCCAAGGGGTAGCGTCCTACGAGCAGTACTTC. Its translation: CASSQGVASYEQYF.

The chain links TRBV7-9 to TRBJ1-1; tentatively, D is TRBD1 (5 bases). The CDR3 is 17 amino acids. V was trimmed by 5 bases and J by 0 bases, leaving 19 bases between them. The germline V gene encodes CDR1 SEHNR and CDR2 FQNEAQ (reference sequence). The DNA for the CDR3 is TGTGCCAGCAGCCCCTATGAGGGTTTGGGGGTGAACACTGAAGCTTTCTTT. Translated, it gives CASSPYEGLGVNTEAFF.

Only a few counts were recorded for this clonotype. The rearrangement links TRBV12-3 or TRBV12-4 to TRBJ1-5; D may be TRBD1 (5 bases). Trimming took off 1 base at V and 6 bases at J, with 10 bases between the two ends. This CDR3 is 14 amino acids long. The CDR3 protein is CASSLEEGTQPQHF. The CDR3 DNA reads TGTGCCAGCAGTTTAGAGGAGGGGACTCAGCCCCAGCATTTT.

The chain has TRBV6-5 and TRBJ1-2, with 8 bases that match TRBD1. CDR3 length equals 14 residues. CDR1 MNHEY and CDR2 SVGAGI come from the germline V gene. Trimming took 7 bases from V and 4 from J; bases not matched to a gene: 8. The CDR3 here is CASTATGAGYGYTF. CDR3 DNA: TGTGCCAGCACCGCGACAGGGGCTGGCTATGGCTACACCTTC.

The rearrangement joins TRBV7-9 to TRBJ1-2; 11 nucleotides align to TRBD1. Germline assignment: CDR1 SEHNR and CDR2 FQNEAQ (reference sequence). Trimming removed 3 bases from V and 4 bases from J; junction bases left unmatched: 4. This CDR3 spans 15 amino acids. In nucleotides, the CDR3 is TGTGCCAGCAGCTTGGACAGGGGGCATGTCTATGGCTACACCTTC. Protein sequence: CASSLDRGHVYGYTF.

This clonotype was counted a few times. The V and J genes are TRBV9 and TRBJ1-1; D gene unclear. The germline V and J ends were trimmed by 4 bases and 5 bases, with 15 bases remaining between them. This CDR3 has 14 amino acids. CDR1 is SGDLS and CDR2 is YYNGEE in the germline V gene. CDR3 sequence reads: CASSPRVGKTEAFF. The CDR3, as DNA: TGTGCCAGCAGCCCGAGGGTAGGAAAAACTGAAGCTTTCTTT.

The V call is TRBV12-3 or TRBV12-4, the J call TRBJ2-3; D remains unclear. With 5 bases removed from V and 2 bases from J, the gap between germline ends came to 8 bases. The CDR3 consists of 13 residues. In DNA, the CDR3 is TGTGCCAGCAGTCCTTGGGACACAGATACGCAGTATTTT. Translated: CASSPWDTDTQYF.

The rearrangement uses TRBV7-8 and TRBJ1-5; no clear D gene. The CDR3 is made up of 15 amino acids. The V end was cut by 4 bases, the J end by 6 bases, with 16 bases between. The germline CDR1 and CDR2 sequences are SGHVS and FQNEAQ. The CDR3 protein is CASSSGPPEGQPQHF. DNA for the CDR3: TGTGCCAGCAGCTCAGGACCCCCGGAAGGTCAGCCCCAGCATTTT.

DNA of the CDR3: TGTGCCAGCTTACCCTCGGGGGTGGGAGGCTATAATTCACCCCTCCACTTT. Translated, it gives CASLPSGVGGYNSPLHF. This chain links TRBV28 with TRBJ1-6, with D possibly being TRBD1 (5 bases). Germline values: CDR1 MDHEN, CDR2 SYDVKM. The CDR3 extends over 17 amino acids. The V and J ends lost 8 bases and 3 bases respectively, with 20 bases between them.

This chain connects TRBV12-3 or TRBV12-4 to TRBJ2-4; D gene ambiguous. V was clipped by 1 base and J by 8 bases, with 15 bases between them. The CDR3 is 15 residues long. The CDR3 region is CASSLVLSSWHIQYF. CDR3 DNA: TGTGCCAGCAGTTTAGTATTGTCTAGTTGGCACATTCAGTACTTC.

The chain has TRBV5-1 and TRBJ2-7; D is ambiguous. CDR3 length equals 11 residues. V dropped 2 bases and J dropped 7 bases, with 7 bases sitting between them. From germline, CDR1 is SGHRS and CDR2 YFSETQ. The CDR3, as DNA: TGCGCCAGCAGCTTTTTGAATGAGCAGTACGTC. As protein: CASSFLNEQYV.

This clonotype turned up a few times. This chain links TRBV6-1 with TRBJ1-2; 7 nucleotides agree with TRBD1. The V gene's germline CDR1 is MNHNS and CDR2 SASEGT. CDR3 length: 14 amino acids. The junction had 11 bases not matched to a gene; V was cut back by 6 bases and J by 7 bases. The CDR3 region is CASRGPGGLFGYTF. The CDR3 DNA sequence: TGTGCCAGCAGGGGCCCAGGGGGGCTGTTTGGCTACACCTTC.